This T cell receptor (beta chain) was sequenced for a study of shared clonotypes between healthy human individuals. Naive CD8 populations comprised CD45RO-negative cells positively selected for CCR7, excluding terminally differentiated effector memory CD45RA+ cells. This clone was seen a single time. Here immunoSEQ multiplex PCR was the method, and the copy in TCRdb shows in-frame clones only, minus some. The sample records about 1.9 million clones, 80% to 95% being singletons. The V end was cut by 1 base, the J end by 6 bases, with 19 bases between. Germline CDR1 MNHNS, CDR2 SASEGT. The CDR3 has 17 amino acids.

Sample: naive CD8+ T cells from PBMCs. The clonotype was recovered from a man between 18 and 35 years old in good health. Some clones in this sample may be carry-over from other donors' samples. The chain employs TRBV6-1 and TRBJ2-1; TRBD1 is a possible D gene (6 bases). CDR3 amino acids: CASSEGGWDMAFNEQFF. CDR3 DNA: TGTGCCAGCAGTGAAGGGGGTTGGGACATGGCGTTCAATGAGCAGTTCTTC.